This is a list of T cell receptor beta chains from one sample in a study of cytomegalovirus exposure and HLA in healthy donors. Produced via immunoSEQ multiplex PCR; TCRdb's table is partial and in-frame only. Among 99,000 or so clones listed, 10% were seen once. The sequenced sample was PBMCs. The source of these receptors is a man aged 35-49 years in good health and CMV-seropositive. The CDR3 runs from the conserved cysteine through the conserved F or W. Fields, in order: J gene, clone size, CDR3 length, D gene, V gene, CDR3 protein, CDR3 DNA. A D gene is named only where the DNA matches it firmly. Clone size is stated in some rows and not others, as once, few, many or a class when expanded.

J gene: TRBJ2-1
clone size: NA
CDR3 length: 13
D gene: NA
V gene: TRBV6-5
CDR3 protein: CASSYPGYNEQFF
CDR3 DNA: TGTGCCAGCAGTTATCCGGGGTACAATGAGCAGTTCTTC

J gene: TRBJ2-1
clone size: NA
CDR3 length: 13
D gene: TRBD2
V gene: TRBV5-6
CDR3 protein: CASSWGLLNEQFF
CDR3 DNA: TGTGCCAGCAGCTGGGGACTACTAAATGAGCAGTTCTTC

J gene: TRBJ1-3
clone size: few
CDR3 length: 16
D gene: NA
V gene: TRBV5-1
CDR3 protein: CASSLDLGQGGNTIYF
CDR3 DNA: TGCGCCAGCAGCTTGGATTTGGGGCAAGGTGGAAACACCATATATTTT

J gene: TRBJ2-7
clone size: few
CDR3 length: 14
D gene: NA
V gene: TRBV2
CDR3 protein: CASSEGSGAYEQYF
CDR3 DNA: TGTGCCAGCAGTGAGGGTAGCGGAGCCTACGAGCAGTACTTC

J gene: TRBJ1-4
clone size: few
CDR3 length: 14
D gene: NA
V gene: TRBV25-1
CDR3 protein: CASSGDRTNEKLFF
CDR3 DNA: TGTGCCAGCAGTGGAGACAGAACTAATGAAAAACTGTTTTTT

J gene: TRBJ2-1
clone size: NA
CDR3 length: 15
D gene: TRBD2
V gene: TRBV5-1
CDR3 protein: CASSLSGSSYNEQFF
CDR3 DNA: TGCGCCAGCAGTCTTAGCGGGAGCTCCTACAATGAGCAGTTCTTC

J gene: TRBJ2-1
clone size: NA
CDR3 length: 14
D gene: TRBD1
V gene: TRBV11-1
CDR3 protein: CASRRQGTVNEQFF
CDR3 DNA: TGTGCCAGCAGAAGACAGGGTACGGTTAATGAGCAGTTCTTC

J gene: TRBJ2-2
clone size: NA
CDR3 length: 14
D gene: NA
V gene: TRBV9
CDR3 protein: CASSTSSTAGELFF
CDR3 DNA: TGTGCCAGCAGCACGTCCTCGACAGCCGGGGAGCTGTTTTTT

J gene: TRBJ1-2
clone size: NA
CDR3 length: 14
D gene: TRBD1
V gene: TRBV13
CDR3 protein: CASSSGQGQYGYTF
CDR3 DNA: TGTGCCAGCAGCTCAGGGCAGGGACAGTATGGCTACACCTTC

J gene: TRBJ1-1
clone size: few
CDR3 length: 14
D gene: NA
V gene: TRBV15
CDR3 protein: CATSTAQVNTEAFF
CDR3 DNA: TGTGCCACCAGTACCGCGCAGGTCAACACTGAAGCTTTCTTT

J gene: TRBJ2-3
clone size: NA
CDR3 length: 15
D gene: NA
V gene: TRBV30
CDR3 protein: CAWSGRTASTDTQYF
CDR3 DNA: TGTGCCTGGAGTGGACGGACAGCTAGCACAGATACGCAGTATTTT

J gene: TRBJ2-1
clone size: NA
CDR3 length: 12
D gene: NA
V gene: TRBV4-1
CDR3 protein: CASSHDSEEQFF
CDR3 DNA: TGCGCCAGCAGCCACGACTCCGAGGAGCAGTTCTTC

J gene: TRBJ2-3
clone size: few
CDR3 length: 16
D gene: NA
V gene: TRBV13
CDR3 protein: CASSPQGYGTLDTQYF
CDR3 DNA: TGTGCCAGCAGCCCCCAGGGTTACGGGACTTTAGATACGCAGTATTTT

J gene: TRBJ1-1
clone size: NA
CDR3 length: 14
D gene: TRBD1
V gene: TRBV7-6
CDR3 protein: CASSPGQKNTEAFF
CDR3 DNA: TGTGCCAGCAGCCCGGGACAGAAGAACACTGAAGCTTTCTTT

J gene: TRBJ1-2
clone size: NA
CDR3 length: 12
D gene: TRBD1
V gene: TRBV13
CDR3 protein: CASSTGQGGYTF
CDR3 DNA: TGTGCCAGCAGCACGGGACAGGGTGGCTACACCTTC

J gene: TRBJ2-3
clone size: NA
CDR3 length: 16
D gene: TRBD1
V gene: TRBV10-1
CDR3 protein: CAKGRPEGACTDTQYF
CDR3 DNA: TGCGCCAAGGGGCGACCCGAGGGGGCATGCACAGATACGCAGTATTTT

J gene: TRBJ1-3
clone size: NA
CDR3 length: 15
D gene: TRBD1
V gene: TRBV15
CDR3 protein: CATSPDRASGNTIYF
CDR3 DNA: TGTGCCACCAGCCCAGACAGGGCCTCTGGAAACACCATATATTTT

J gene: TRBJ1-1
clone size: NA
CDR3 length: 12
D gene: NA
V gene: TRBV13
CDR3 protein: CASTIRGSPAFF
CDR3 DNA: TGTGCCAGCACCATTCGGGGGTCCCCAGCTTTCTTT

J gene: TRBJ2-7
clone size: few
CDR3 length: 13
D gene: NA
V gene: TRBV10-3
CDR3 protein: CAISENVRGEQYF
CDR3 DNA: TGTGCCATCAGTGAGAACGTCCGAGGCGAGCAGTACTTC

J gene: TRBJ2-7
clone size: few
CDR3 length: 13
D gene: TRBD1
V gene: TRBV27
CDR3 protein: CASGRQGVYEQYF
CDR3 DNA: TGTGCCAGCGGAAGACAGGGGGTCTACGAGCAGTACTTC

J gene: TRBJ2-3
clone size: once
CDR3 length: 14
D gene: TRBD1
V gene: TRBV5-6
CDR3 protein: CASSFKTGADTQYF
CDR3 DNA: TGTGCCAGCAGCTTTAAGACAGGGGCAGATACGCAGTATTTT

J gene: TRBJ2-5
clone size: few
CDR3 length: 15
D gene: TRBD2
V gene: TRBV6-5
CDR3 protein: CASGRNSGQKETQYF
CDR3 DNA: TGTGCCAGCGGTAGGAATAGCGGGCAAAAAGAGACCCAGTACTTC

J gene: TRBJ2-7
clone size: NA
CDR3 length: 15
D gene: NA
V gene: TRBV27
CDR3 protein: CASSLAGPPPYEQYF
CDR3 DNA: TGTGCCAGCAGTTTAGCGGGCCCGCCCCCCTACGAGCAGTACTTC

J gene: TRBJ2-7
clone size: few
CDR3 length: 14
D gene: TRBD1
V gene: TRBV5-6
CDR3 protein: CASSFTGTGYEQYF
CDR3 DNA: TGTGCCAGCAGCTTCACCGGGACAGGGTACGAGCAGTACTTC

J gene: TRBJ2-1
clone size: NA
CDR3 length: 13
D gene: NA
V gene: TRBV30
CDR3 protein: CAWNWRVDNEQFF
CDR3 DNA: TGTGCCTGGAATTGGCGGGTAGACAATGAGCAGTTCTTC

J gene: TRBJ2-3
clone size: few
CDR3 length: 17
D gene: NA
V gene: TRBV4-2
CDR3 protein: CASSQALEGREADTQYF
CDR3 DNA: TGTGCCAGCAGCCAAGCCCTCGAGGGAAGGGAAGCAGATACGCAGTATTTT

J gene: TRBJ2-4
clone size: NA
CDR3 length: 14
D gene: TRBD1
V gene: TRBV6-5
CDR3 protein: CASSLQGSKNIQYF
CDR3 DNA: TGTGCCAGCAGCCTACAGGGGTCCAAAAACATTCAGTACTTC

J gene: TRBJ2-7
clone size: NA
CDR3 length: 12
D gene: NA
V gene: TRBV28
CDR3 protein: CASSLSGEREAF
CDR3 DNA: TGTGCCAGCAGTTTATCCGGGGAACGGGAAGCCTTC

J gene: TRBJ2-3
clone size: NA
CDR3 length: 18
D gene: TRBD2
V gene: TRBV27
CDR3 protein: CASSRGTSGPTSTDTQYF
CDR3 DNA: TGTGCCAGCAGTCGCGGGACTAGCGGACCCACTAGCACAGATACGCAGTATTTT

J gene: TRBJ1-5
clone size: few
CDR3 length: 15
D gene: TRBD1
V gene: TRBV19
CDR3 protein: CASSRGTGGNQPQHF
CDR3 DNA: TGTGCCAGTAGCCGAGGGACAGGAGGCAATCAGCCCCAGCATTTT

J gene: TRBJ2-3
clone size: NA
CDR3 length: 15
D gene: TRBD2
V gene: TRBV5-1
CDR3 protein: CASSLAGVATDTQYF
CDR3 DNA: TGCGCCAGCAGCTTAGCGGGGGTAGCCACAGATACGCAGTATTTT

J gene: TRBJ1-5
clone size: NA
CDR3 length: 15
D gene: TRBD1
V gene: TRBV6-1
CDR3 protein: CASSGSGQSNQPQHF
CDR3 DNA: TGTGCCAGCAGTGGCTCGGGACAGTCCAATCAGCCCCAGCATTTT

J gene: TRBJ1-5
clone size: NA
CDR3 length: 16
D gene: NA
V gene: TRBV28
CDR3 protein: CASSLGITNYAQPQHF
CDR3 DNA: TGTGCCAGCAGTTTAGGCATAACAAACTATGCTCAGCCCCAGCATTTT

J gene: TRBJ1-5
clone size: NA
CDR3 length: 16
D gene: NA
V gene: TRBV4-1
CDR3 protein: CASSQGQAIGNQPQHF
CDR3 DNA: TGCGCCAGCAGCCAGGGCCAGGCGATAGGAAATCAGCCCCAGCATTTT

J gene: TRBJ2-2
clone size: NA
CDR3 length: 15
D gene: TRBD2
V gene: TRBV2
CDR3 protein: CASSGGGRGGGELFF
CDR3 DNA: TGTGCCAGCAGTGGAGGCGGGAGGGGTGGCGGGGAGCTGTTTTTT

J gene: TRBJ2-3
clone size: few
CDR3 length: 14
D gene: NA
V gene: TRBV12-5
CDR3 protein: CASGPQINVDTQYF
CDR3 DNA: TGTGCTAGTGGTCCACAAATTAACGTAGATACGCAGTATTTT

J gene: TRBJ2-4
clone size: NA
CDR3 length: 17
D gene: NA
V gene: TRBV21-1
CDR3 protein: CASRKGEGTGEFDIQYF
CDR3 DNA: TGTGCCAGCAGAAAAGGTGAAGGGACAGGGGAATTTGACATTCAGTACTTC

J gene: TRBJ1-2
clone size: few
CDR3 length: 12
D gene: NA
V gene: TRBV19
CDR3 protein: CATQRGNYGYTF
CDR3 DNA: TGTGCCACCCAAAGGGGAAACTATGGCTACACCTTC

J gene: TRBJ2-7
clone size: many
CDR3 length: 13
D gene: TRBD1
V gene: TRBV6-5
CDR3 protein: CASRTGNSYEQYF
CDR3 DNA: TGTGCCAGCCGGACAGGGAACTCCTACGAGCAGTACTTC

J gene: TRBJ2-2
clone size: few
CDR3 length: 16
D gene: TRBD1
V gene: TRBV5-1
CDR3 protein: CASSLTLGTGNGELFF
CDR3 DNA: TGCGCCAGCAGCCTTACTTTAGGGACAGGGAACGGGGAGCTGTTTTTT

J gene: TRBJ1-4
clone size: NA
CDR3 length: 15
D gene: NA
V gene: TRBV7-9
CDR3 protein: CASSLGGQENEKLFF
CDR3 DNA: TGTGCCAGCAGCTTGGGGGGGCAGGAAAATGAAAAACTGTTTTTT

J gene: TRBJ2-7
clone size: few
CDR3 length: 16
D gene: TRBD2
V gene: TRBV15
CDR3 protein: CATSRDSGTSGIGQYF
CDR3 DNA: TGTGCCACCAGCAGAGATTCGGGGACTAGCGGGATTGGGCAGTACTTC

J gene: TRBJ2-2
clone size: few
CDR3 length: 16
D gene: TRBD1
V gene: TRBV15
CDR3 protein: CATSSGDRGPVGELFF
CDR3 DNA: TGTGCCACCAGCAGCGGGGACAGGGGGCCGGTCGGGGAGCTGTTTTTT

J gene: TRBJ1-1
clone size: NA
CDR3 length: 13
D gene: TRBD1
V gene: TRBV5-8
CDR3 protein: CASSWGTGREAFF
CDR3 DNA: TGTGCCAGCAGCTGGGGGACAGGGCGGGAAGCTTTCTTT

J gene: TRBJ2-3
clone size: NA
CDR3 length: 15
D gene: NA
V gene: TRBV5-1
CDR3 protein: CASSLEQGISDTQYF
CDR3 DNA: TGCGCCAGCAGCTTGGAGCAGGGCATCTCAGATACGCAGTATTTT

J gene: TRBJ2-1
clone size: few
CDR3 length: 17
D gene: TRBD2
V gene: TRBV10-3
CDR3 protein: CAISDRTGTSGYNEQFF
CDR3 DNA: TGTGCCATCAGTGACAGGACCGGGACTAGCGGCTACAATGAGCAGTTCTTC

J gene: TRBJ1-2
clone size: NA
CDR3 length: 12
D gene: NA
V gene: TRBV6-5
CDR3 protein: CATGGGHLGYTF
CDR3 DNA: TGTGCCACCGGGGGTGGGCATCTAGGCTACACCTTC

J gene: TRBJ2-2
clone size: few
CDR3 length: 15
D gene: TRBD1
V gene: TRBV19
CDR3 protein: CASSEDRVDTGELFF
CDR3 DNA: TGTGCCAGTAGCGAGGACAGGGTCGATACCGGGGAGCTGTTTTTT

J gene: TRBJ2-7
clone size: few
CDR3 length: 16
D gene: TRBD2
V gene: TRBV11-2
CDR3 protein: CASSLGLAGDVYEQYF
CDR3 DNA: TGTGCCAGCAGCTTAGGGCTAGCGGGAGACGTCTACGAGCAGTACTTC

J gene: TRBJ1-4
clone size: few
CDR3 length: 17
D gene: NA
V gene: TRBV7-2
CDR3 protein: CASSRDKLGRSNEKLFF
CDR3 DNA: TGTGCCAGCAGCCGGGACAAGTTGGGACGGAGTAATGAAAAACTGTTTTTT

J gene: TRBJ2-7
clone size: few
CDR3 length: 15
D gene: TRBD1
V gene: TRBV28
CDR3 protein: CATSNLGTGLYEQYF
CDR3 DNA: TGTGCCACTTCAAACTTGGGGACAGGTCTTTACGAGCAGTACTTC

J gene: TRBJ2-7
clone size: few
CDR3 length: 16
D gene: TRBD2
V gene: TRBV14
CDR3 protein: CASTPLGLAGLVEQYF
CDR3 DNA: TGTGCCAGCACCCCTCTTGGACTAGCGGGATTAGTAGAGCAGTACTTC

J gene: TRBJ2-2
clone size: NA
CDR3 length: 16
D gene: TRBD2
V gene: TRBV5-1
CDR3 protein: CASRSSSGSWDGELFF
CDR3 DNA: TGCGCCAGCAGATCTTCTAGCGGGAGTTGGGACGGGGAGCTGTTTTTT

J gene: TRBJ2-2
clone size: few
CDR3 length: 17
D gene: TRBD2
V gene: TRBV27
CDR3 protein: CASKWLAGVANTGELFF
CDR3 DNA: TGTGCCAGCAAATGGCTAGCGGGAGTGGCGAACACCGGGGAGCTGTTTTTT

J gene: TRBJ2-7
clone size: NA
CDR3 length: 14
D gene: NA
V gene: TRBV7-2
CDR3 protein: CASSRGTASYEQYF
CDR3 DNA: TGTGCCAGCAGCCGGGGGACCGCTTCCTACGAGCAGTACTTC

J gene: TRBJ1-2
clone size: few
CDR3 length: 15
D gene: TRBD1
V gene: TRBV6-5
CDR3 protein: CASSRSTDRSYGYTF
CDR3 DNA: TGTGCCAGCAGTCGAAGTACGGACAGGTCATATGGCTACACCTTC

J gene: TRBJ1-1
clone size: few
CDR3 length: 15
D gene: NA
V gene: TRBV5-1
CDR3 protein: CASSYSREGGRDAFF
CDR3 DNA: TGCGCCAGCAGCTACTCAAGGGAGGGGGGCCGGGATGCTTTCTTT

J gene: TRBJ2-3
clone size: NA
CDR3 length: 14
D gene: NA
V gene: TRBV4-3
CDR3 protein: CASSRQLAGDTQYF
CDR3 DNA: TGCGCCAGCAGCCGCCAACTGGCGGGGGATACGCAGTATTTT

J gene: TRBJ1-5
clone size: NA
CDR3 length: 15
D gene: TRBD1
V gene: TRBV27
CDR3 protein: CASRSTGVRNQPQHF
CDR3 DNA: TGTGCCAGCAGGTCGACAGGGGTCCGCAATCAGCCCCAGCATTTT

J gene: TRBJ1-1
clone size: few
CDR3 length: 14
D gene: NA
V gene: TRBV7-8
CDR3 protein: CASSFSTVNTEAFF
CDR3 DNA: TGTGCCAGCAGCTTCTCGACAGTGAACACTGAAGCTTTCTTT